A selection of T cell receptor beta chains follows, all from one sample in a study of blood T cell repertoires in COVID-19. Clones were read by immunoSEQ multiplex PCR, and TCRdb kept only the in-frame ones, dropping some. The table has 250,000 or so clones, 85% to 90% seen once. Sequencing used peripheral blood. These receptors were collected from a man aged 30 to 45 with COVID-19, enrolled during active disease. Both conserved end residues are part of each CDR3. Each record gives: J gene, clone size, V gene, D gene, CDR3 DNA, CDR3 protein. A D gene is named only where the DNA matches it firmly. Only part of the rows carry a size: once, few, many, or a class if the clone is expanded.

J: TRBJ1-1; size: NA; V: TRBV18; D: NA; DNA: TGTGCCAGCTCACCGCCTCTGGGGGGGGCAGGGACTGAAGCTTTCTTT; CDR3: CASSPPLGGAGTEAFF
J: TRBJ2-6; size: NA; V: TRBV18; D: TRBD1; DNA: TGTGCCAGCTCAACCTGGGGGACAGGGCCTTCTGGGGCCAACGTCCTGACTTTC; CDR3: CASSTWGTGPSGANVLTF
J: TRBJ1-4; size: NA; V: TRBV10-3; D: NA; DNA: TGTGCCATCAGTGACACGACCAGGGAAAAACTGTTTTTT; CDR3: CAISDTTREKLFF
J: TRBJ1-2; size: once; V: TRBV7-9; D: TRBD1; DNA: TGTGCCAGCAGCCTCGGGACAGGGGATGGCTACACCTTC; CDR3: CASSLGTGDGYTF
J: TRBJ2-3; size: NA; V: TRBV11-2; D: TRBD2; DNA: TGTGCCAGCAGCCCTGGGGCGGGGAGGGTCACAGATACGCAGTATTTT; CDR3: CASSPGAGRVTDTQYF
J: TRBJ2-7; size: NA; V: TRBV2; D: NA; DNA: TGTGCCAGCAGTGTAAAGTTGGGGGCCGAGCAGTACTTC; CDR3: CASSVKLGAEQYF
J: TRBJ1-3; size: NA; V: TRBV6-5; D: TRBD1; DNA: TGTGCCAGCAGTCGGGACAGGGTAGCATACACCATATATTTT; CDR3: CASSRDRVAYTIYF
J: TRBJ2-1; size: few; V: TRBV9; D: TRBD2; DNA: TGTGCCAGCAGCGTAGTCTCTCCAAACGGGGGGGCCCCTGAGCAGTTCTTC; CDR3: CASSVVSPNGGAPEQFF
J: TRBJ2-1; size: NA; V: TRBV5-1; D: TRBD2; DNA: TGCGCCAGCAGCTTGGTGGGGACTAGCGGGGGGAATGAGCAGTTCTTC; CDR3: CASSLVGTSGGNEQFF
J: TRBJ2-1; size: NA; V: TRBV30; D: NA; DNA: TGTGCCTGGAGTGTACGCCCAGCGAGCGAGCAGTTCTTC; CDR3: CAWSVRPASEQFF
J: TRBJ1-2; size: NA; V: TRBV27; D: TRBD1; DNA: TGTGCCAGCGGCAGGGGGCACAGGGGGCCGGGCTATGGCTACACCTTC; CDR3: CASGRGHRGPGYGYTF
J: TRBJ1-2; size: NA; V: TRBV3-1/TRBV3-2; D: TRBD1; DNA: TGTGCCAGCAGCCAAGTCGTAGCGAGGGACAGGGGGAGCGGATTCTATGGCTACACCTTC; CDR3: CASSQVVARDRGSGFYGYTF
J: TRBJ2-1; size: NA; V: TRBV28; D: TRBD2; DNA: TGTGCCAGCAGTTTTGCGGGAGCGTACAATGAGCAGTTCTTC; CDR3: CASSFAGAYNEQFF
J: TRBJ1-1; size: NA; V: TRBV28; D: NA; DNA: TGTGCCAGCAGGACCCATGTGGGGGGGCGAATGAACACTGAAGCTTTCTTT; CDR3: CASRTHVGGRMNTEAFF
J: TRBJ2-1; size: NA; V: TRBV4-3; D: TRBD1; DNA: TGCGCCAGCAGCCAGGACTCAGAACCGGGACAGAGGTACAATGAGCAGTTCTTC; CDR3: CASSQDSEPGQRYNEQFF
J: TRBJ1-1; size: NA; V: TRBV12-3/TRBV12-4; D: NA; DNA: TGTGCCAGCACCCAAGGGGTCGGTGAAGGAGCTTTCTTT; CDR3: CASTQGVGEGAFF
J: TRBJ1-2; size: NA; V: TRBV7-6; D: NA; DNA: TGTGCCAGCAGCTCAGAAATCTTCCATGGCTACACCTTC; CDR3: CASSSEIFHGYTF
J: TRBJ2-7; size: once; V: TRBV6-2/TRBV6-3; D: NA; DNA: TGTGCCAGCAGTTACTCGAGAGGACACAGCTCCTACGAGCAGTACTTC; CDR3: CASSYSRGHSSYEQYF
J: TRBJ1-2; size: few; V: TRBV7-2; D: TRBD1; DNA: TGTGCCAGCAGCAACAACCCCGGGACAGTCTATGGCTACACCTTC; CDR3: CASSNNPGTVYGYTF
J: TRBJ1-1; size: NA; V: TRBV5-1; D: NA; DNA: TGCGCCAGCAGCTTGGAGGGCGAGGGTGAAGCTTTCTTT; CDR3: CASSLEGEGEAFF
J: TRBJ2-7; size: NA; V: TRBV29-1; D: TRBD1; DNA: TGCAGCGTTGAAATGGTAGGGGGCAACGAGCAGTACTTC; CDR3: CSVEMVGGNEQYF
J: TRBJ2-1; size: NA; V: TRBV9; D: NA; DNA: TGTGCCAGCAGCGAGGGGGGACAGAAGTTAGATGAGCAGTTCTTC; CDR3: CASSEGGQKLDEQFF
J: TRBJ1-6; size: NA; V: TRBV19; D: NA; DNA: TGTGCCAGTAGTTTGCCAGGGGACTCACCCCTCCACTTT; CDR3: CASSLPGDSPLHF
J: TRBJ2-3; size: NA; V: TRBV7-2; D: NA; DNA: TGTGCCAGCAGCTGGTCGAGGGCCACTAGCACAGATACGCAGTATTTT; CDR3: CASSWSRATSTDTQYF
J: TRBJ1-3; size: few; V: TRBV5-1; D: TRBD1; DNA: TGCGCCAGCAGCCTAATGGGGACAGGACTTGGAAACACCATATATTTT; CDR3: CASSLMGTGLGNTIYF
J: TRBJ2-1; size: NA; V: TRBV30; D: TRBD2; DNA: TGTGCCTGGAGGGGGACTAGCGGGAGAAAGCAAGGCAATGAGCAGTTCTTC; CDR3: CAWRGTSGRKQGNEQFF
J: TRBJ2-7; size: NA; V: TRBV10-3; D: TRBD1; DNA: TGTGCCATCAGTTCGGGACAGGGGCCTTACGAGCAGTACTTC; CDR3: CAISSGQGPYEQYF
J: TRBJ1-5; size: NA; V: TRBV5-1; D: NA; DNA: TGCGCCAGCAGCCTGGAAGGGGCGTTCAATCAGCCCCAGCATTTT; CDR3: CASSLEGAFNQPQHF
J: TRBJ2-1; size: few; V: TRBV27; D: NA; DNA: TGTGCCAGCAACCTTGGCACCTTCCACAATGAGCAGTTCTTC; CDR3: CASNLGTFHNEQFF
J: TRBJ2-7; size: NA; V: TRBV5-1; D: TRBD1; DNA: TGCGCCAGCAGCTTGTTGCTGTCCGGGACAGGGTCCTACGAGCAGTACTTC; CDR3: CASSLLLSGTGSYEQYF
J: TRBJ1-1; size: NA; V: TRBV29-1; D: TRBD1; DNA: TGCAGCGTTGGAGAGACAGGGGTCGGCACTGAAGCTTTCTTT; CDR3: CSVGETGVGTEAFF
J: TRBJ1-1; size: NA; V: TRBV6-5; D: TRBD1; DNA: TGTGCCAGCAGCACCGCAGGGGGCGACACTGAAGCTTTCTTT; CDR3: CASSTAGGDTEAFF
J: TRBJ2-1; size: NA; V: TRBV3-1/TRBV3-2; D: TRBD1; DNA: TGTGCCAGCAGCCGGCCCGGGACAGCTTACAATGAGCAGTTCTTC; CDR3: CASSRPGTAYNEQFF
J: TRBJ1-6; size: NA; V: TRBV18; D: NA; DNA: TGTGCCAGCTCACCTAGACAGATAACTGAATATTCACCCCTCCACTTT; CDR3: CASSPRQITEYSPLHF
J: TRBJ1-2; size: NA; V: TRBV28; D: TRBD1; DNA: TGTGCCAGCAGTGCCGGGACAGGGTATGGCTACACCTTC; CDR3: CASSAGTGYGYTF